What follows are 9 T cell receptor beta chains derived from one specimen sequenced in a study of cytomegalovirus exposure and HLA in healthy donors. The PCR contained 60 Vbeta and 13 Jbeta primers. Data came from immunoSEQ multiplex PCR; TCRdb stores just in-frame clones and leaves some out. The sample includes 96,000 or so clones. Sequenced input: PBMCs. The receptors were gathered from a girl between 10 and 17 years old in good health and CMV-seropositive.

V usage is TRBV2 and J usage is TRBJ2-4; 7 bases agree with TRBD1. V gave up 6 bases and J gave up 8 bases; unmatched junction bases: 13. This CDR3 has 15 residues. Germline V CDR1 and CDR2: SNHLY, FYNNEI. As DNA, the CDR3 is TGTGCCAGCAGAGACAGGGCGAGAGACCCATACATTCAGTACTTC. It is translated as CASRDRARDPYIQYF.

This sequence joins TRBV18 and TRBJ1-2; 7 nucleotides line up with TRBD1. CDR1 KGHSH and CDR2 LQKENI come from the germline V gene. The CDR3 runs to 14 residues. Losses at the gene ends were 4 bases for V and 3 bases for J; bases not matched to a gene: 5. The DNA for the CDR3 is TGTGCCAGCTCACGGGGGGACAGCCACTATGGCTACACCTTC. This gives the protein CASSRGDSHYGYTF.

The J gene is TRBJ1-3, the V gene TRBV6-1, with 7 nucleotides matching TRBD1. The germline V gene encodes CDR1 MNHNS and CDR2 SASEGT. This CDR3 spans 14 amino acids. V shed 4 bases, J shed 3 bases, and the junction held 3 bases outside the gene matches. CDR3 sequence reads: CASSATGYGNTIYF. The CDR3 coding sequence is TGTGCCAGCAGTGCGACAGGGTATGGAAACACCATATATTTT.

The rearrangement joins TRBV9 to TRBJ2-2, with 9 bases lining up with TRBD1. Germline CDR1 reads SGDLS; CDR2 reads YYNGEE. The CDR3 has 17 amino acids. J lost 0 bases, V lost 2 bases, and 5 bases had no gene match. The CDR3, as DNA: TGTGCCAGCAGCGTTACAGGGGGCAACCCGAACACCGGGGAGCTGTTTTTT. It is translated as CASSVTGGNPNTGELFF.

V usage is TRBV5-4 and J usage is TRBJ1-6; D gene ambiguous. The germline V gene has CDR1 SGHNT and CDR2 YYREEE (reference sequence). CDR3 length equals 13 residues. Trimming shortened V by 3 bases and J by 9 bases, and 10 bases separated the two germline ends. The CDR3 DNA follows: TGTGCCAGCAGCTCGAGTCTGTCTTCACCCCTCCACTTT. It specifies CASSSSLSSPLHF.

The V call is TRBV7-9, the J call TRBJ1-2, with 9 bases aligning to TRBD1. CDR3 length: 15 residues. V shed 4 bases, J shed 7 bases, and the junction held 10 bases outside the gene matches. Germline V gene lookup returns CDR1 SEHNR and CDR2 FQNEAQ (reference sequence). The CDR3 protein is CASSSQMTGGGGYTF. CDR3 in DNA: TGTGCCAGCAGCTCCCAGATGACAGGGGGAGGTGGCTACACCTTC.

The V gene is TRBV2, the J gene TRBJ2-3, with D possibly TRBD2 on 5 matching bases. Trimming took 6 bases from V and 1 from J, leaving 5 bases between them. Germline-derived CDR1 and CDR2 are SNHLY and FYNNEI. The CDR3 covers 12 residues. The CDR3 region has the DNA TGTGCCAGCAGGGAGGGCACAGATACGCAGTATTTT. The encoded protein is CASREGTDTQYF.

V gene TRBV18 combines with J gene TRBJ1-6; D uncertain. Looked up from germline, CDR1 is KGHSH and CDR2 is LQKENI. The CDR3 contains 15 residues. Deletions cut 3 bases from V and 8 bases from J, with 14 bases between. The CDR3 nucleotides read TGTGCCAGCTCACCCGGCCAGGCGATGGATTCACCCCTCCACTTT. It is translated as CASSPGQAMDSPLHF.

The genes are TRBV29-1 and TRBJ1-1; D is unresolved. This CDR3 has 11 residues. V lost 5 bases and J 1 base, leaving 5 bases between the germline ends. Germline CDR1 SQVTM, CDR2 ANQGSEA. The CDR3 region is CSVLPNTEAFF. The CDR3 bases are TGCAGCGTTCTACCGAACACTGAAGCTTTCTTT.